A selection of T cell receptor beta chains follows, all from one sample in a study of cytomegalovirus exposure and HLA in healthy donors. Clones were sequenced by immunoSEQ multiplex PCR, and TCRdb holds only the in-frame ones, with some missing. The sample lists some 66,000 clones, 80% to 90% seen once, with around 2.9% in the top ten. Specimen: PBMCs. Every receptor here comes from a woman in her 30s in good health and CMV-seronegative. Each CDR3 is given with its conserved first and last residue. A D gene is named only where the DNA matches it firmly. The size field is filled for only some rows; it gives once, few, many or a size class.

j_call	cdr3_length	d_call	v_call	clone_size	cdr3_aa	cdr3_nt
TRBJ1-6	14	TRBD1	TRBV5-6	few	CASSPDRGNSPLHF	TGTGCCAGCAGCCCGGACAGGGGAAATTCACCCCTCCACTTT
TRBJ1-2	12	NA	TRBV29-1	NA	CSVESGVDGYTF	TGCAGCGTTGAATCGGGGGTAGATGGCTACACCTTC
TRBJ2-3	13	NA	TRBV6-4	NA	CASSASGEDTQYF	TGTGCCAGCAGTGCCTCCGGTGAAGATACGCAGTATTTT
TRBJ2-3	15	NA	TRBV11-2	NA	CASSLGQISTDTQYF	TGTGCCAGCAGCTTAGGTCAGATTAGCACAGATACGCAGTATTTT
TRBJ2-6	16	NA	TRBV5-8	once	CASSLDQGSGANVLTF	TGTGCCAGCAGCTTGGATCAGGGATCCGGGGCCAACGTCCTGACTTTC
TRBJ1-1	14	NA	TRBV6-6	NA	CASSYEGGDTEAFF	TGTGCCAGCAGTTACGAGGGGGGGGACACTGAAGCTTTCTTT
TRBJ1-3	15	NA	TRBV6-4	few	CASSDSGGSGNTIYF	TGTGCCAGCAGTGACTCAGGGGGCTCTGGAAACACCATATATTTT
TRBJ2-3	15	TRBD2	TRBV10-1	NA	CASSGGGGDPNTQYF	TGCGCCAGCAGCGGGGGTGGGGGGGACCCGAATACGCAGTATTTT
TRBJ1-1	18	TRBD1	TRBV5-5	once	CASSKNRQGGLKTGEAFF	TGTGCCAGCAGCAAAAACCGACAGGGAGGCCTAAAAACGGGTGAAGCTTTCTTT
TRBJ2-5	13	TRBD1	TRBV28	once	CASSSGQQETQYF	TGTGCCAGCAGTTCGGGACAGCAAGAGACCCAGTACTTC
TRBJ2-2	17	TRBD1	TRBV28	NA	CASSLPRTGGTTGELFF	TGTGCCAGCAGTTTACCGCGGACAGGTGGGACCACCGGGGAGCTGTTTTTT
TRBJ1-5	16	NA	TRBV14	NA	CASSPGTSTGNQPQHF	TGTGCCAGCAGCCCCGGGACTTCCACCGGCAATCAGCCCCAGCATTTT
TRBJ1-1	13	NA	TRBV19	few	CASISQGNTEAFF	TGTGCCAGTATCTCCCAGGGGAACACTGAAGCTTTCTTT
TRBJ1-1	13	NA	TRBV4-1	few	CASSQWSGTEAFF	TGCGCCAGCAGCCAATGGTCGGGTACTGAAGCTTTCTTT
TRBJ2-1	16	NA	TRBV29-1	NA	CSVDEGFASIYNEQFF	TGCAGCGTTGATGAGGGCTTCGCCTCCATCTACAATGAGCAGTTCTTC
TRBJ1-2	14	NA	TRBV21-1	once	CASNRQGFLYGYTF	TGTGCCAGCAACCGACAGGGTTTCCTCTATGGCTACACCTTC
TRBJ1-5	13	TRBD1	TRBV19	NA	CASGTGAGQPQHF	TGTGCCAGTGGTACAGGGGCAGGGCAGCCCCAGCATTTT